This T cell receptor (beta chain) came from a study of technical replicates of blood from a few donors. Produced via immunoSEQ multiplex PCR; TCRdb's table is partial and in-frame only. The sample contains 85,000 to 95,000 clones, almost 97% of which appear only once. The ends were cut back, 5 bases at V and 8 bases at J, with 14 bases in the middle. The germline CDR1 and CDR2 sequences are SGHRS and YFSETQ. CDR3 length: 13 amino acids. This TCR came from a human donor in good health. This chain connects TRBV5-1 to TRBJ2-4; TRBD1 might be the D (6 bases). Material for sequencing was T cells isolated from PBMCs. Here the CDR3 reads CASSTGSGDIQYF. The CDR3 DNA sequence: TGCGCCAGCAGTACAGGTTCAGGGGACATTCAGTACTTC.